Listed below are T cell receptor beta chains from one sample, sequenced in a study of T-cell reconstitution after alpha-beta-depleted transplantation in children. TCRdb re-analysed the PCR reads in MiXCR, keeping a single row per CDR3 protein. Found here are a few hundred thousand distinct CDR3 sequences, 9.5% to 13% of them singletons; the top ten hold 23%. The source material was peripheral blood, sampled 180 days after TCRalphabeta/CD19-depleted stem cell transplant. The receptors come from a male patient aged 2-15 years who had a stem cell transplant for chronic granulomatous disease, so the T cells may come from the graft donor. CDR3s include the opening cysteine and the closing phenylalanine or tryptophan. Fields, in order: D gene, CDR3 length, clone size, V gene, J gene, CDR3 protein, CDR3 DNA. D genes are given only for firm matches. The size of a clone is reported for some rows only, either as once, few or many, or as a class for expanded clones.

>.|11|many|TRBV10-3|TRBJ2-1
CAIGGHNEQFF
TGTGCCATCGGAGGCCACAATGAGCAGTTCTTC
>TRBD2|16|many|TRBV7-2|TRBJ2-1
CASSKVAGGPIHEQFF
TGTGCCAGCAGCAAAGTAGCGGGGGGGCCGATCCATGAGCAGTTCTTC
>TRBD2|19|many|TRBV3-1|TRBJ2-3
CASSQFPSYASGRPDTQYF
TGTGCCAGCAGCCAATTTCCAAGTTATGCTAGCGGGAGACCAGATACGCAGTATTTT
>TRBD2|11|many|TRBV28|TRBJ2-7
CASTIGGVQYF
TGTGCCAGCACCATTGGGGGGGTTCAGTACTTC
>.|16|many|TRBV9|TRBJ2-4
CASSASGNSAKNIQYF
TGTGCCAGCAGCGCCTCAGGGAATTCAGCCAAAAACATTCAGTACTTC
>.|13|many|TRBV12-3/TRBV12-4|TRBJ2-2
CASTKGAAGELFF
TGTGCCAGCACCAAAGGGGCAGCCGGGGAGCTGTTTTTT
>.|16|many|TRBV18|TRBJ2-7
CASSPGGAAGPYEQYF
TGTGCCAGCTCACCGGGCGGTGCGGCTGGACCCTACGAGCAGTACTTC
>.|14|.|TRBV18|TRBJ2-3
CASSPLSGTDTQYF
TGTGCCAGCTCACCATTATCTGGCACAGATACGCAGTATTTT
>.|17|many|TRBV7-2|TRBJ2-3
CASSSSPDVGDSDTQYF
TGTGCCAGCAGCTCCTCCCCGGACGTTGGGGATTCAGATACGCAGTATTTT
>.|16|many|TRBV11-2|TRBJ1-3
CASSLIPGFSGNTIYF
TGTGCCAGCAGCTTAATTCCCGGGTTCTCTGGAAACACCATATATTTT
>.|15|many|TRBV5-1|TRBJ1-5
CASSIRPGADQPQHF
TGCGCCAGCAGCATCAGACCAGGGGCGGATCAGCCCCAGCATTTT
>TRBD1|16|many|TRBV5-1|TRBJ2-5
CASSLRDRPLQETQYF
TGCGCCAGCAGCTTGAGGGACAGACCTCTCCAAGAGACCCAGTACTTC
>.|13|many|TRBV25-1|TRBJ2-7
CASSDMDSYEQYF
TGTGCCAGCAGTGATATGGACTCCTACGAGCAGTACTTC
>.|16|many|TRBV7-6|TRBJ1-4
CASSLVAGATNEKLFF
TGTGCCAGCAGCTTAGTGGCGGGGGCAACTAATGAAAAACTGTTTTTT
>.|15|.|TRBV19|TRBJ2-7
CASSIQKGEDYEQYF
TGTGCCAGTAGTATTCAGAAAGGGGAGGACTACGAGCAGTACTTC
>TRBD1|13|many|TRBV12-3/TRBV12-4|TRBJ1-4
CASSASQGEKLFF
TGTGCCAGCAGTGCCTCACAGGGGGAGAAACTGTTTTTT
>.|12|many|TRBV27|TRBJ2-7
CASGREVGEQYF
TGTGCCAGCGGCAGGGAGGTTGGCGAGCAGTACTTC
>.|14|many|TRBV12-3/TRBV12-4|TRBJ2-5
CASSIGRSQETQYF
TGTGCCAGCAGTATCGGACGGAGCCAAGAGACCCAGTACTTC
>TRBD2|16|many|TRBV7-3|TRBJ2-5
CASSPGRASGQETQYF
TGTGCCAGCAGCCCGGGTCGGGCTAGCGGGCAAGAGACCCAGTACTTC
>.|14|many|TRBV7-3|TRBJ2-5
CASSLRGPGETQYF
TGTGCCAGCAGCTTACGGGGGCCAGGGGAGACCCAGTACTTC
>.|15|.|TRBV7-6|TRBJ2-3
CASSSPTGLTDTQYF
TGTGCCAGCAGCTCCCCAACGGGGTTGACAGATACGCAGTATTTT
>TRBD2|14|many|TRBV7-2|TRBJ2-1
CASSPYLADSEQFF
TGTGCCAGCAGCCCATACCTAGCGGACTCGGAGCAGTTCTTC
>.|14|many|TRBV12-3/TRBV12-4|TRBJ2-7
CASSPDPRVYEQYF
TGTGCCAGCAGTCCCGACCCGAGAGTTTACGAGCAGTACTTC
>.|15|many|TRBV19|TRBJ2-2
CASRNGAPSTGELFF
TGTGCCAGTAGAAACGGGGCCCCGTCCACCGGGGAGCTGTTTTTT
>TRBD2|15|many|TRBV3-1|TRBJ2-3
CASSQGRGGTDTQYF
TGTGCCAGCAGCCAAGGGCGGGGGGGCACAGATACGCAGTATTTT
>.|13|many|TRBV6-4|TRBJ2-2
CASSGDDTGELFF
TGTGCCAGCAGTGGGGACGACACCGGGGAGCTGTTTTTT
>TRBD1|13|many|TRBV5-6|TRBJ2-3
CASSLQGNYTQYF
TGTGCCAGCAGCTTACAGGGGAACTATACGCAGTATTTT
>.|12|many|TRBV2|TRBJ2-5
CATRYTEETQYF
TGTGCCACCAGGTACACGGAAGAGACCCAGTACTTC
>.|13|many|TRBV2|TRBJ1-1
CASSAGIYTEAFF
TGTGCCAGCAGTGCAGGGATTTACACTGAAGCTTTCTTT
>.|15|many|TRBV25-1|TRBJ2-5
CASMGKGGYQETQYF
TGTGCCTCCATGGGAAAAGGGGGGTACCAAGAGACCCAGTACTTC
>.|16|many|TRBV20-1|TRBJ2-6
CSARPSGTSGANVLTF
TGCAGTGCTAGACCTAGTGGAACCTCTGGGGCCAACGTCCTGACTTTC
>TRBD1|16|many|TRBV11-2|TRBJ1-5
CASSLGDRRNNQPQHF
TGTGCCAGCAGCTTAGGGGACAGGAGAAACAATCAGCCCCAGCATTTT
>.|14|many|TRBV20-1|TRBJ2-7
CSARDSPGAYEQYF
TGCAGTGCTAGAGATAGCCCAGGGGCCTACGAGCAGTACTTC
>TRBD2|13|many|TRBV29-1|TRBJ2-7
CSGLAGSSYEQYF
TGCAGCGGACTAGCGGGAAGCTCCTACGAGCAGTACTTC
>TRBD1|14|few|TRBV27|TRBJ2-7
CASSYTTGGYEQYF
TGTGCCAGCAGTTATACCACAGGGGGCTACGAGCAGTACTTC
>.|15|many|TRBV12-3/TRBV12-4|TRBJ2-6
CASSPPRSGANVLTF
TGTGCCAGCAGTCCGCCGCGATCTGGGGCCAACGTCCTGACTTTC
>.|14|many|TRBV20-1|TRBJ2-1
CSAIYRVPYNEQFF
TGCAGTGCTATCTACAGGGTTCCATACAATGAGCAGTTCTTC
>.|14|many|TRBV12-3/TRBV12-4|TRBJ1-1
CASSLIWGSTEAFF
TGTGCCAGCAGTTTAATCTGGGGGAGCACTGAAGCTTTCTTT
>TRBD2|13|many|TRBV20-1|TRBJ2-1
CSAGSGKYNEQFF
TGCAGTGCGGGTAGCGGGAAATACAATGAGCAGTTCTTC
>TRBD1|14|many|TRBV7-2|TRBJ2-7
CASSSQGAINEQYF
TGTGCCAGCAGCTCACAGGGGGCGATCAACGAGCAGTACTTC
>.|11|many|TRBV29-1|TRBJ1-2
CSVAGVGGYTF
TGCAGCGTTGCAGGGGTGGGTGGCTACACCTTC
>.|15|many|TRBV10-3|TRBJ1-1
CAISDLRASYPEAFF
TGTGCCATCAGTGACCTGCGGGCTTCTTATCCTGAAGCTTTCTTT
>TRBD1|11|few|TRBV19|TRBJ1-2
CASRDSYGYTF
TGTGCCAGCCGGGACAGCTATGGCTACACCTTC
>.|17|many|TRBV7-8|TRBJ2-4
CASSFFGGLLAKNIQYF
TGTGCCAGCAGCTTCTTCGGCGGCCTACTAGCCAAAAACATTCAGTACTTC
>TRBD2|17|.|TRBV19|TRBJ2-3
CASLSSGLADTTDTQYF
TGTGCCAGCCTTTCAAGCGGTCTAGCGGATACCACAGATACGCAGTATTTT